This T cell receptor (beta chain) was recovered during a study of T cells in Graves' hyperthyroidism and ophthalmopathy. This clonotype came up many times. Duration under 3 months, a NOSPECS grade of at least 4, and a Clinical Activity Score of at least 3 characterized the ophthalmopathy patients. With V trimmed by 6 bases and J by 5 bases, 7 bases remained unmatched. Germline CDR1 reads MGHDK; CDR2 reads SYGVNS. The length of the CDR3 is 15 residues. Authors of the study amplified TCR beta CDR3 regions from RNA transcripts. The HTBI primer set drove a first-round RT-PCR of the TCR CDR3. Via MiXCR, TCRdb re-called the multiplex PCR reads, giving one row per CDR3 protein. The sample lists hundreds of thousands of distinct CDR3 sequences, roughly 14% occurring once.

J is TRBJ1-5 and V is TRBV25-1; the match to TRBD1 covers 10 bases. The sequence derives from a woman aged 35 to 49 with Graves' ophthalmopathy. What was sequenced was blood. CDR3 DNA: TGTGCCAGCAGCCCGACAGGGGGCAGCGATCAGCCCCAGCATTTT. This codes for CASSPTGGSDQPQHF.